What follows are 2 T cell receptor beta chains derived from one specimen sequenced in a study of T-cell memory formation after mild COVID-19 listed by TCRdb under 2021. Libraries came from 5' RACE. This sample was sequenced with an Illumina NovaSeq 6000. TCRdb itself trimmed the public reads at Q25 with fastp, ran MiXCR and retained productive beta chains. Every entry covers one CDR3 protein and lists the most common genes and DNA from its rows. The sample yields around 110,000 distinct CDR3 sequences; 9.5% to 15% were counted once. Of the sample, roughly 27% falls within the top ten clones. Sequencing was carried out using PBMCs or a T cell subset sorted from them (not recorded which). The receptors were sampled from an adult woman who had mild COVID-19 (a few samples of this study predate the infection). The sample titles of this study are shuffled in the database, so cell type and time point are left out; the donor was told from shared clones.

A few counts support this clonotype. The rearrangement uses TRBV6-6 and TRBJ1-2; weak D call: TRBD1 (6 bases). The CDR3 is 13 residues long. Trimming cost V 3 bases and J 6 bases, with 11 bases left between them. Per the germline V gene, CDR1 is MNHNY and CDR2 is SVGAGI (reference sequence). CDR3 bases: TGTGCCAGCAGTTATACGGGGGCGGATGGCTACACCTTC. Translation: CASSYTGADGYTF.

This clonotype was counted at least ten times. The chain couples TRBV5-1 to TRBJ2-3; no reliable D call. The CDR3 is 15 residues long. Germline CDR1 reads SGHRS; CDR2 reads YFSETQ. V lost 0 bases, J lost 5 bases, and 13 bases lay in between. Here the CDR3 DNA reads TGCGCCAGCAGCTTGGCAGTGAGCAGACAAGATACGCAGTATTTT. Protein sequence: CASSLAVSRQDTQYF.